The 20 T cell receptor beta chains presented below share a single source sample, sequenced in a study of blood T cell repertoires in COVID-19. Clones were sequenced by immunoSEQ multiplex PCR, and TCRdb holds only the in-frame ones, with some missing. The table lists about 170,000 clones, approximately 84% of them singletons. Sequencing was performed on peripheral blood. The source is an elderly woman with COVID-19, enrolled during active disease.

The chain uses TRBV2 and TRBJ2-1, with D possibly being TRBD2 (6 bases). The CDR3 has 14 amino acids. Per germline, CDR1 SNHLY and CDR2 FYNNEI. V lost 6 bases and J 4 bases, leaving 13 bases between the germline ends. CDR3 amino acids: CASSRDSMYNEQFF. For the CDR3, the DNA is TGTGCCAGCAGCCGGGACTCCATGTACAATGAGCAGTTCTTC.

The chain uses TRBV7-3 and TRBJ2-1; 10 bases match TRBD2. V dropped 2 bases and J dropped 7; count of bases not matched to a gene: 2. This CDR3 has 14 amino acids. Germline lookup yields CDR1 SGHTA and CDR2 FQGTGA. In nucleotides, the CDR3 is TGTGCCAGCAGCTTACAACTAGCGGGGAATGAGCAGTTCTTC. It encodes CASSLQLAGNEQFF.

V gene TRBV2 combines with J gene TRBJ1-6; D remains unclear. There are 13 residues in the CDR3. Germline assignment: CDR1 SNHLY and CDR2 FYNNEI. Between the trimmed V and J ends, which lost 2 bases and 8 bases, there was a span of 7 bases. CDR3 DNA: TGTGCCAGCAGTGAAAACACGCATTCACCCCTCCACTTT. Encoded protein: CASSENTHSPLHF.

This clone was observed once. The CDR3 region has the DNA TGTGCCAGTAGCAACGGACAGGCCACCGGTCAAGAGACCCAGTACTTC. As protein: CASSNGQATGQETQYF. The gene calls are TRBV19 and TRBJ2-5, with TRBD1 matching 7 bases. The germline gives CDR1 LNHDA, CDR2 SQIVND (reference sequence). The CDR3 is 16 amino acids. Germline trimming cut 6 bases from V and 2 bases from J; bases unmatched to any gene: 12.

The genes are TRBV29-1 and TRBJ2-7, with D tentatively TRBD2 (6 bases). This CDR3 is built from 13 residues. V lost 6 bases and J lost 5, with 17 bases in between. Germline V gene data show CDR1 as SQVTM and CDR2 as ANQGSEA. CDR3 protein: CSVLIIGRNEQYF. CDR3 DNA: TGCAGCGTCCTCATCATAGGGAGGAACGAGCAGTACTTC.

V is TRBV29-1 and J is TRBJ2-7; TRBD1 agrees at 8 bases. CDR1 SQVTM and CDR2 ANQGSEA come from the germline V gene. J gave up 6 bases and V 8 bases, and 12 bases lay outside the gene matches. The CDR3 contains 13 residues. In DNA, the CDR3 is TGCAGCATACCTGGACAGGGTTTCGTCGAGCAGTACTTC. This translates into CSIPGQGFVEQYF.

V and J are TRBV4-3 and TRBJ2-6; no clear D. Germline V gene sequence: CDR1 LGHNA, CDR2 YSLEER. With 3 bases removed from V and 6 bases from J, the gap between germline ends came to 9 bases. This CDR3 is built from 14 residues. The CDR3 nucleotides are TGCGCCAGCAGCCAGGAGTATCCGGCCAACGTCCTGACTTTC. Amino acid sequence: CASSQEYPANVLTF.

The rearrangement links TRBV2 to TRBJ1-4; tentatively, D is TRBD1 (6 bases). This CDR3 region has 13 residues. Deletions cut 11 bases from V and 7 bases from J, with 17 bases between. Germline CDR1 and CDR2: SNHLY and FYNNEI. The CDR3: CAGRRGGGEKLFF. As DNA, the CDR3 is TGTGCCGGCCGCAGGGGAGGGGGTGAAAAACTGTTTTTT.

The CDR3 is CASSVELKETQYF. CDR3 bases: TGTGCCAGCAGCGTAGAGCTGAAGGAGACCCAGTACTTC. This sequence joins TRBV9 and TRBJ2-5; no definite D call. The germline V gene has CDR1 SGDLS and CDR2 YYNGEE. The CDR3 runs 13 residues. V lost 0 bases to trimming and J lost 5 bases, with 8 bases between them. Looking up the rest from reference TRBV9 and TRBJ2-5 gives the full variable domain: DSGVTQTPKHLITATGQRVTLRCSPRSGDLSVYWYQQSLDQGLQFLIQYYNGEERAKGNILERFSAQQFPDLHSELNLSSLELGDSALYFCASSVELKETQYFGPGTRLLVL.

CDR3 region: CASSLERGGETQYF. DNA for the CDR3: TGTGCCAGCAGCTTAGAGCGGGGGGGAGAGACCCAGTACTTC. V usage is TRBV11-2 and J usage is TRBJ2-5, with 9 bases aligning to TRBD2. Germline trimming cut 0 bases from V and 4 bases from J; bases unmatched to any gene: 0. This CDR3 contains 14 residues. Germline V CDR1 and CDR2: SGHAT, FQNNGV.

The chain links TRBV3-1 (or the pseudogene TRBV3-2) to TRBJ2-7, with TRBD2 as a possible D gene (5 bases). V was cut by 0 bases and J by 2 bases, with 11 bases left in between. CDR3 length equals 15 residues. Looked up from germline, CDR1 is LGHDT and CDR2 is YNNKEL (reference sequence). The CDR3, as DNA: TGTGCCAGCAGCCAAGAACCGGACTCAGCCTACGAGCAGTACTTC. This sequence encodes CASSQEPDSAYEQYF.

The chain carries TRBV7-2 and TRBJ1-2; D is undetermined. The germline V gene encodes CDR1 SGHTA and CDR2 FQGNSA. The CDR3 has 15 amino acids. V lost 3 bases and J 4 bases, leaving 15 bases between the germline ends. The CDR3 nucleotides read TGTGCCAGCAGCTTCCCCGGGATGGGTATCTATGGCTACACCTTC. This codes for CASSFPGMGIYGYTF.

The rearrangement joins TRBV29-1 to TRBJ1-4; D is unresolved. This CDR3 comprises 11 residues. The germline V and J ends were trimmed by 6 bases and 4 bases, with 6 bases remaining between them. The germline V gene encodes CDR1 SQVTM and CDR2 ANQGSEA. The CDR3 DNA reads TGCAGCGTAGACATTAATGAAAAACTGTTTTTT. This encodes CSVDINEKLFF.

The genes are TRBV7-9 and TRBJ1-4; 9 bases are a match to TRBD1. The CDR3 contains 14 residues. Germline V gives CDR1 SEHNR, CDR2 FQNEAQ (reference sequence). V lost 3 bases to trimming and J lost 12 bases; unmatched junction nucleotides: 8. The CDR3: CASSFGTGLEELFF. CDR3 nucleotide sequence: TGTGCCAGCAGCTTTGGGACAGGGCTCGAGGAACTGTTTTTT.

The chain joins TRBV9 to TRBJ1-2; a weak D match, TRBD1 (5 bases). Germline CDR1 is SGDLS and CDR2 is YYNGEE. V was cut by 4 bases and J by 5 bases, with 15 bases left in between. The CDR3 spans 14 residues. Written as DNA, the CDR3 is TGTGCCAGCAGCCCCCGGGGGGAAGAATATGGCTACACCTTC. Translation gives CASSPRGEEYGYTF.

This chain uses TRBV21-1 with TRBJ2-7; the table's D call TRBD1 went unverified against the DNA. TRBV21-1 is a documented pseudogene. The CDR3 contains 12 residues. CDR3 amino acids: CASTTGVYEQYF. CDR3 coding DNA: TGTGCCAGCACCACAGGGGTATACGAGCAGTACTTC.

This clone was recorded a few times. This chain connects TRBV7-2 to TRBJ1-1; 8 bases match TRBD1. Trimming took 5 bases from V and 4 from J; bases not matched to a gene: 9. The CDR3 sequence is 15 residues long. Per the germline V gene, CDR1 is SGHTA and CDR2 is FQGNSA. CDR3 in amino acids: CASSTAGGEATEAFF. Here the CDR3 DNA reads TGTGCCAGCAGCACTGCAGGGGGCGAGGCCACTGAAGCTTTCTTT.

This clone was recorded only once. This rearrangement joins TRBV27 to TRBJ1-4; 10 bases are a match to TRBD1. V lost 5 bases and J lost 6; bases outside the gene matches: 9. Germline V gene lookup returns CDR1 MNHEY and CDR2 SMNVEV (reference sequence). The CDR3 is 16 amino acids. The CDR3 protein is CASSPGTGEVDEKLFF. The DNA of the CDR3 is TGTGCCAGCAGTCCAGGGACAGGGGAAGTTGATGAAAAACTGTTTTTT.

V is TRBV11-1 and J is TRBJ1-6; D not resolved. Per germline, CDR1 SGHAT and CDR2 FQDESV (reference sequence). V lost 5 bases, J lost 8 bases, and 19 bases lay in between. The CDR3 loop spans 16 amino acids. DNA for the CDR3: TGTGCCAGCAGCCCGACGGGGAACCTCGGGTATTCACCCCTCCACTTT. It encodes CASSPTGNLGYSPLHF.

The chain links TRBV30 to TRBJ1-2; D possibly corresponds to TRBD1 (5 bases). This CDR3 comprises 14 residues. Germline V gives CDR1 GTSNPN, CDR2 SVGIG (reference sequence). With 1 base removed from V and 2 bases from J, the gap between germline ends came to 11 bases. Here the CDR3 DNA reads TGTGCCTGGAGTGGGCGGGGGGGAAACTATGGCTACACCTTC. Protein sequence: CAWSGRGGNYGYTF.